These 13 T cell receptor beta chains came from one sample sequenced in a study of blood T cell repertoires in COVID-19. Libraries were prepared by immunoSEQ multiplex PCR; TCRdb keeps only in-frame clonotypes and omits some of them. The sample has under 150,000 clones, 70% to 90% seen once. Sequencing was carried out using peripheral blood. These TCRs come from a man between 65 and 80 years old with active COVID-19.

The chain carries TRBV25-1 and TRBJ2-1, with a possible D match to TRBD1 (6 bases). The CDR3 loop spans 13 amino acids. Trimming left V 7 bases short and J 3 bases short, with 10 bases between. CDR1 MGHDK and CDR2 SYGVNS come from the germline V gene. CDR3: CASKGDSYNEQFF. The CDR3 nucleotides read TGTGCCAGCAAGGGGGATAGCTACAATGAGCAGTTCTTC.

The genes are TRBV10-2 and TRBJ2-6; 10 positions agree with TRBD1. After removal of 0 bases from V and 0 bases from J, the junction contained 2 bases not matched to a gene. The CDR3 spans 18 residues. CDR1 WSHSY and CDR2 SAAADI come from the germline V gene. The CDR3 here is CASSESRTGGSGANVLTF. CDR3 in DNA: TGCGCCAGCAGTGAGTCGAGGACAGGGGGCTCTGGGGCCAACGTCCTGACTTTC.

The CDR3 bases are TGCAGCGTTGAAGAGAATTCGGACAGGGCCGACTACGAGCAGTACTTC. This encodes CSVEENSDRADYEQYF. This chain connects TRBV29-1 to TRBJ2-7; 8 nucleotides line up with TRBD1. The germline V gene has CDR1 SQVTM and CDR2 ANQGSEA. V lost 0 bases to trimming and J lost 3 bases; unmatched junction nucleotides: 10. The CDR3 is 16 residues long.

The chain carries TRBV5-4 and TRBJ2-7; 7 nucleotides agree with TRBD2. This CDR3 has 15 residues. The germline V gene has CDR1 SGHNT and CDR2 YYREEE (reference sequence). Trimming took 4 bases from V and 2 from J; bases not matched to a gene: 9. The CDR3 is CASSLAEGRTYEQYF. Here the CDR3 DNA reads TGTGCCAGCAGCCTAGCGGAAGGACGCACCTACGAGCAGTACTTC.

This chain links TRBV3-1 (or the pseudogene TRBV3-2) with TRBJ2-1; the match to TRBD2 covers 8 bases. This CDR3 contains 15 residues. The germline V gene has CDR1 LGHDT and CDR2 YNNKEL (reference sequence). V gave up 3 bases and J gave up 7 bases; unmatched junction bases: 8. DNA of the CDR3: TGTGCCAGCAGCCAGTACCTAGCGGGTGCAAATGAGCAGTTCTTC. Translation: CASSQYLAGANEQFF.

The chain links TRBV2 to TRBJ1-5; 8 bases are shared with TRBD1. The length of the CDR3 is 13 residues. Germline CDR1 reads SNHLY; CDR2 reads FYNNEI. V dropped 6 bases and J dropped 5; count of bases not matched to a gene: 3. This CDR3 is CASRLTGDQPQHF. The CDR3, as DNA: TGTGCCAGCAGACTGACAGGGGATCAGCCCCAGCATTTT.

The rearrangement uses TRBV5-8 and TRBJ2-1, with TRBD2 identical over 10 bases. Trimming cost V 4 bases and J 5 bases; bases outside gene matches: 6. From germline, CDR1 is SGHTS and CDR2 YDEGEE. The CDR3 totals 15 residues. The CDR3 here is CASSKGTSANNEQFF. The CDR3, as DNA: TGTGCCAGCAGCAAAGGGACTAGCGCGAACAATGAGCAGTTCTTC.

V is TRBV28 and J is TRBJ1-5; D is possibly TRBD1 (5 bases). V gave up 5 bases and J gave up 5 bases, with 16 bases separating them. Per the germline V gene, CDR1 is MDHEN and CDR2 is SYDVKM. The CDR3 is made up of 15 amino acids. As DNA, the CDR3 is TGTGCCAGCAGTCCCCCGGGGGGTATTGATCAGCCCCAGCATTTT. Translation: CASSPPGGIDQPQHF.

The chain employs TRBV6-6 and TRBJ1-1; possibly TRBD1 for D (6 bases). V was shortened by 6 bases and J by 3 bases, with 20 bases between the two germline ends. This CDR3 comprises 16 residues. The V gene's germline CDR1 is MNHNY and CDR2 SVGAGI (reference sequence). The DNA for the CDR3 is TGTGCCAGCAGCCTTCAATATAGACAGGTCTACACTGAAGCTTTCTTT. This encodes CASSLQYRQVYTEAFF.

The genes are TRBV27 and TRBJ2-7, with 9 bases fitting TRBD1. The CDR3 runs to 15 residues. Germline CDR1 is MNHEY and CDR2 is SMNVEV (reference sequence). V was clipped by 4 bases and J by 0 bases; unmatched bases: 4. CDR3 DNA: TGTGCCAGCAGTTACGGACAGGGGACCTCCTACGAGCAGTACTTC. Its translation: CASSYGQGTSYEQYF.

The DNA for the CDR3 is TGCGCCAGCAGCCAAGATTTGGGACAGGGACTCTACGAGCAGTACTTC. It specifies CASSQDLGQGLYEQYF. J is TRBJ2-7 and V is TRBV4-3, with 9 nucleotides matching TRBD1. Germline CDR1 LGHNA, CDR2 YSLEER. The CDR3 is 16 amino acids. The junction had 6 bases not matched to a gene; V was cut back by 0 bases and J by 3 bases.

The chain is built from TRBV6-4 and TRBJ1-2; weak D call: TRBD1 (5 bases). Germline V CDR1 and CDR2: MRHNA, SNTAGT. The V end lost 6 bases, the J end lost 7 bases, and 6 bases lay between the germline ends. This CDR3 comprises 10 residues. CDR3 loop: CASRGGGYTF. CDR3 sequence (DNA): TGTGCCAGCAGGGGGGGTGGCTACACCTTC.

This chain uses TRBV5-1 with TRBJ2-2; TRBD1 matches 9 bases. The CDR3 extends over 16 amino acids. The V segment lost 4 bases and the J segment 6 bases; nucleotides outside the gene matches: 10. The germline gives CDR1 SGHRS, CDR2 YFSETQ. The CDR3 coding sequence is TGCGCCAGCAGCCCCGGACAGGGGAATATCCCCGGGGAGCTGTTTTTT. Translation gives CASSPGQGNIPGELFF.